A single sample is the source of the 28 T cell receptor beta chains below, sequenced in a study of cytomegalovirus exposure and HLA in healthy donors. Researchers ran the PCR with 60 Vbeta and 13 Jbeta primers. The method was immunoSEQ multiplex PCR; TCRdb's version includes in-frame clones alone and lacks a portion of them. The repertoire holds some 150,000 clones, with approximately 79% as singletons. The sample consisted of PBMCs. The receptor set was obtained from a male donor in good health and CMV-seronegative.

The gene calls are TRBV7-7 and TRBJ2-1; the match to TRBD2 covers 7 bases. V dropped 5 bases and J dropped 7; count of bases not matched to a gene: 5. The germline gives CDR1 SSHAT, CDR2 FNYEAQ (reference sequence). The CDR3 spans 13 residues. The CDR3 loop is CASSPRTRNEQFF. In DNA, the CDR3 is TGTGCCAGCAGCCCTAGGACTAGGAATGAGCAGTTCTTC.

The chain has TRBV4-1 and TRBJ1-1; D gene ambiguous. V was shortened by 4 bases and J by 4 bases, with 16 bases between the two germline ends. From germline, CDR1 is MGHRA and CDR2 YSYEKL. The CDR3 has 15 amino acids. The CDR3 DNA reads TGCGCCAGCAGCCCATCTAGTTTGGGTTCCACTGAAGCTTTCTTT. It codes for CASSPSSLGSTEAFF.

This clone was counted between two and nine times. The rearrangement joins TRBV19 to TRBJ1-1; 11 positions match TRBD1. The germline V gene encodes CDR1 LNHDA and CDR2 SQIVND (reference sequence). The ends lost 3 bases at V and 6 bases at J; junction bases unmatched: 9. This CDR3 spans 16 amino acids. The CDR3 loop is CASSIGRDRGSAEAFF. The DNA for the CDR3 is TGTGCCAGTAGTATTGGGAGGGACAGGGGGAGCGCTGAAGCTTTCTTT.

The chain couples TRBV7-2 to TRBJ1-5, with 9 positions matching TRBD1. CDR1 is SGHTA and CDR2 is FQGNSA in the germline V gene. J lost 1 base, V lost 1 base, and 2 bases had no gene match. The CDR3 has 16 amino acids. CDR3 in DNA: TGTGCCAGCAGCTTAGTTGGACAGGGGAGCAATCAGCCCCAGCATTTT. Its translation: CASSLVGQGSNQPQHF.

The rearrangement uses TRBV27 and TRBJ2-1, with 15 bases matching TRBD2. The length of the CDR3 is 15 residues. CDR1 and CDR2 (germline): MNHEY, SMNVEV (reference sequence). The V and J ends lost 9 bases and 9 bases, in that order; junction bases with no gene match: 9. CDR3 protein: CASNGLAGGQGEQFF. As DNA, the CDR3 is TGTGCCAGTAACGGACTAGCGGGGGGGCAGGGTGAGCAGTTCTTC.

This clone was observed a handful of times. The chain links TRBV6-5 to TRBJ2-7; the match to TRBD1 covers 10 bases. The trim removed 7 bases at V and 5 bases at J, leaving 5 bases unmatched. Germline V gene data show CDR1 as MNHEY and CDR2 as SVGAGI. This CDR3 is 13 amino acids long. The CDR3 DNA follows: TGTGCCAGCACCCGGGACAGGGGTGACGAGCAGTACTTC. It is translated as CASTRDRGDEQYF.

This chain joins TRBV27 and TRBJ2-7; 10 bases map to TRBD1. The CDR3 runs 15 residues. CDR1 and CDR2 from the germline V gene are MNHEY and SMNVEV (reference sequence). V trimming: 5 bases; J trimming: 2 bases; junction bases outside the gene matches: 6. CDR3 sequence reads: CASSPRTGGTYEQYF. As DNA, the CDR3 is TGTGCCAGCAGTCCTAGGACAGGGGGGACCTACGAGCAGTACTTC.

The chain is built from TRBV19 and TRBJ2-3, with 8 nucleotides matching TRBD2. V trimming: 5 bases; J trimming: 2 bases; junction bases outside the gene matches: 6. The germline V gene encodes CDR1 LNHDA and CDR2 SQIVND (reference sequence). This CDR3 comprises 15 residues. This chain's CDR3 is CASSPPGGATDTQYF. The CDR3 DNA follows: TGTGCCAGTAGTCCTCCGGGAGGGGCCACAGATACGCAGTATTTT.

The CDR3 nucleotides read TGTGCCAGCAGTCAGACAGGGGGCGGGCAGCCCCAGCATTTT. It specifies CASSQTGGGQPQHF. The genes are TRBV7-2 and TRBJ1-5, with TRBD1 matching 10 bases. V gave up 6 bases and J gave up 7 bases; unmatched junction bases: 6. This CDR3 has 14 amino acids. Germline V gives CDR1 SGHTA, CDR2 FQGNSA.

To note about this clone: The germline gene is not matched at one end of the junction; a read error may be the cause. The chain combines TRBV11-2 with TRBJ1-4; 8 bases line up with TRBD1. Looked up from germline, CDR1 is SGHAT and CDR2 is FQNNGV. The CDR3 covers 17 residues. CDR3 sequence reads: CASSKQGVGGTYEKLFF. CDR3 in DNA: TGTGCCAGCAGCAAACAGGGGGTAGGGGGAACTTATGAAAAACTGTTTTTT.

As to this clone: Other DNA sequences from this sample encode an identical CDR3 as well. The V and J genes are TRBV29-1 and TRBJ2-7; 8 nucleotides match TRBD2. CDR3 length: 12 amino acids. Germline V gene data show CDR1 as SQVTM and CDR2 as ANQGSEA. The trim removed 6 bases at V and 4 bases at J, leaving 5 bases unmatched. CDR3 coding DNA: TGCAGCGTCGATCGGGGGGGATACGAGCAGTACTTC. It codes for CSVDRGGYEQYF.

This sequence joins TRBV29-1 and TRBJ1-5; D remains ambiguous. Germline assignment: CDR1 SQVTM and CDR2 ANQGSEA. Trimming shortened V by 1 base and J by 10 bases, and 5 bases separated the two germline ends. The CDR3 is 10 amino acids. CDR3 region: CSVEAPPQHF. The CDR3 coding sequence is TGCAGCGTTGAAGCTCCTCCCCAGCATTTT.

This chain links TRBV29-1 with TRBJ1-5; 7 nucleotides agree with TRBD1. Trimming cost V 2 bases and J 2 bases; bases outside gene matches: 3. This CDR3 has 14 residues. The V gene's germline CDR1 is SQVTM and CDR2 ANQGSEA. The CDR3 sequence: CSVELGGGNQPQHF. CDR3 nucleotide sequence: TGCAGCGTTGAATTAGGGGGCGGCAATCAGCCCCAGCATTTT.

This clone was counted between two and nine times. The chain joins TRBV4-3 to TRBJ1-1; D might be TRBD1 (6 bases). Trimming removed 0 bases from V and 7 bases from J, with 12 bases in between. The germline V gene has CDR1 LGHNA and CDR2 YSLEER. The CDR3 totals 14 residues. The CDR3 DNA sequence: TGCGCCAGCAGCCAAGATATAGGGGGGGTTGAAGCTTTCTTT. It encodes CASSQDIGGVEAFF.

The chain has TRBV7-9 and TRBJ2-3; 10 bases are a match to TRBD2. Germline assignment: CDR1 SEHNR and CDR2 FQNEAQ (reference sequence). V was pared by 4 bases and J by 0 bases, with 4 bases of the junction left unmatched. This CDR3 has 16 residues. The CDR3 nucleotides read TGTGCCAGCAGCTCGGGACTAGCGAAGAGCACAGATACGCAGTATTTT. It codes for CASSSGLAKSTDTQYF.

CDR3 protein: CASTLRGGLAYNEQFF. DNA for the CDR3: TGTGCCAGTACCCTGCGGGGGGGGCTCGCCTACAATGAGCAGTTCTTC. The V call is TRBV19, the J call TRBJ2-1; TRBD2 matches 9 bases. The CDR3 extends over 16 amino acids. Germline CDR1 and CDR2: LNHDA and SQIVND (reference sequence). Trimming took 7 bases from V and 2 from J; bases not matched to a gene: 9.

This chain connects TRBV5-5 to TRBJ1-1; possibly TRBD1 for D (5 bases). V was clipped by 0 bases and J by 2 bases, with 11 bases between them. The CDR3 runs to 15 residues. From germline, CDR1 is SGHKS and CDR2 YYEKEE (reference sequence). In DNA form, the CDR3 reads TGTGCCAGCAGCTTGGCGCCGACAGACAACACTGAAGCTTTCTTT. This gives the protein CASSLAPTDNTEAFF.

This rearrangement joins TRBV4-1 to TRBJ1-4; a weak D match, TRBD1 (5 bases). From germline, CDR1 is MGHRA and CDR2 YSYEKL. The CDR3 covers 18 residues. The ends were cut back, 0 bases at V and 7 bases at J, with 21 bases in the middle. CDR3 amino acids: CASSQDGNRRTGGEKLFF. DNA for the CDR3: TGCGCCAGCAGCCAAGATGGAAACAGGCGAACGGGGGGTGAAAAACTGTTTTTT.

DNA for the CDR3: TGTGCCAGCAGTTACTCGAGTCCAGGGTGGCATTCACCCCTCCACTTT. Protein: CASSYSSPGWHSPLHF. The rearrangement uses TRBV6-5 and TRBJ1-6, with D perhaps matching TRBD1 (5 bases). CDR1 MNHEY and CDR2 SVGAGI come from the germline V gene. Trimming removed 0 bases at V and 8 bases at J, with 14 bases between. The CDR3 has 16 residues.

V and J are TRBV7-9 and TRBJ2-1; 8 nucleotides align to TRBD2. The CDR3 is made up of 16 amino acids. Per germline, CDR1 SEHNR and CDR2 FQNEAQ (reference sequence). With 6 bases clipped from V and 0 bases from J, the junction kept 7 bases outside the gene matches. The chain's CDR3 is CASSYISGSSYNEQFF. In DNA form, the CDR3 reads TGTGCCAGCAGTTACATAAGCGGGAGCTCCTACAATGAGCAGTTCTTC.

This chain links TRBV30 with TRBJ1-6; a weak D match, TRBD1 (6 bases). Germline V lookup: CDR1 GTSNPN, CDR2 SVGIG (reference sequence). This CDR3 spans 14 amino acids. V dropped 3 bases and J dropped 10 bases, with 16 bases sitting between them. As DNA, the CDR3 is TGTGCCTGGAGCCCCGGCAGGACAGACTCACCCCTCCACTTT. Translated: CAWSPGRTDSPLHF.

This chain connects TRBV7-3 to TRBJ2-1, with D unresolved. The CDR3 length is 20 residues. Trimming took off 5 bases at V and 0 bases at J, with 26 bases between the two ends. From germline, CDR1 is SGHTA and CDR2 FQGTGA. DNA for the CDR3: TGTGCCAGCAGCCTACTCAGATACCGAACCTCAGCGTCCTCCTACAATGAGCAGTTCTTC. It encodes CASSLLRYRTSASSYNEQFF.

CDR3 sequence: CASNLAGFNTGELFF. In DNA form, the CDR3 reads TGTGCCAGCAACCTAGCGGGCTTTAACACCGGGGAGCTGTTTTTT. The chain uses TRBV27 and TRBJ2-2, with TRBD2 matching 8 bases. The V gene's germline CDR1 is MNHEY and CDR2 SMNVEV (reference sequence). The CDR3 sequence is 15 residues long. With V trimmed by 7 bases and J by 2 bases, 6 bases remained unmatched.

The V call is TRBV5-4, the J call TRBJ2-3, with unresolved D. From germline, CDR1 is SGHNT and CDR2 YYREEE (reference sequence). Trimming left V 1 base short and J 2 bases short, with 5 bases between. The CDR3 length is 13 residues. CDR3 protein: CASSLPHTDTQYF. DNA of the CDR3: TGTGCCAGCAGCTTGCCCCACACAGATACGCAGTATTTT.

The chain links TRBV9 to TRBJ2-1; D unclear. This CDR3 comprises 13 residues. The V end lost 4 bases, the J end lost 8 bases, and 13 bases lay between the germline ends. Germline V gene sequence: CDR1 SGDLS, CDR2 YYNGEE. The CDR3 region has the DNA TGTGCCAGCAGCCCTGGCCCCAATTATGAGCAGTTCTTC. Translating gives CASSPGPNYEQFF.

This rearrangement joins TRBV25-1 to TRBJ1-2; D is perhaps TRBD1 (5 bases). The CDR3 is made up of 16 amino acids. The V end lost 1 base, the J end lost 0 bases, and 12 bases lay between the germline ends. Germline CDR1 is MGHDK and CDR2 is SYGVNS. CDR3 region: CASSEWAGITNYGYTF. CDR3 bases: TGTGCCAGCAGTGAATGGGCAGGGATCACTAACTATGGCTACACCTTC.

The CDR3 protein is CASSPASAAHTQYF. In DNA form, the CDR3 reads TGTGCCAGCAGTCCGGCTAGCGCTGCGCATACGCAGTATTTT. The chain employs TRBV6-5 and TRBJ2-3; a possible D gene is TRBD2 (6 bases). The CDR3 spans 14 residues. Deletions cut 5 bases from V and 7 bases from J, with 16 bases between. The germline V gene has CDR1 MNHEY and CDR2 SVGAGI.

The J gene is TRBJ2-7, the V gene TRBV5-8; 10 bases map to TRBD1. Germline V gene lookup returns CDR1 SGHTS and CDR2 YDEGEE. The CDR3 has 16 residues. V was pared by 4 bases and J by 3 bases, with 10 bases of the junction left unmatched. The CDR3 loop is CASSLRFGTGDYEQYF. CDR3 DNA: TGTGCCAGCAGCCTGAGATTCGGGACAGGGGACTACGAGCAGTACTTC. Full variable domain (missing parts from reference TRBV5-8 and TRBJ2-7): EAGVTQSPTHLIKTRGQQATLRCSPISGHTSVYWYQQALGLGLQFLLWYDEGEERNRGNFPPRFSGRQFPNYSSELNVNALELEDSALYLCASSLRFGTGDYEQYFGPGTRLTVT.